This T cell receptor beta chain was identified in a study of blood T cell repertoires in COVID-19. Study details: Collection of acute and convalescent COVID-19 samples took place in the United States, Italy and Spain. The cDNA or gDNA used as material had been derived from T cells, B-cell-depleted T cells, or PBMCs.

CDR1 is SQVTM and CDR2 is ANQGSEA in the germline V gene. The CDR3 has 15 residues. J gave up 5 bases and V 4 bases, and 7 bases lay outside the gene matches. In the original processing: Amplification of reference gene primers was used by the study to estimate nucleated cell counts. Sequenced by immunoSEQ multiplex PCR; TCRdb stores in-frame clones only, minus some. V and J calls and clone size come straight from that table; D and trimming were deduced from the DNA. The sample consists of about 90,000 clones, 76% of them appearing once. The V gene is TRBV29-1, the J gene TRBJ2-5; the match to TRBD2 covers 13 bases. The receptor was isolated from a man between 65 and 85 years old with acute or convalescent COVID-19. Sequencing was done on a sample of peripheral blood. Here the CDR3 DNA reads TGCAGCGTTGCCGGGACTAGCGGGGAAGGTGAGACCCAGTACTTC. Its translation is CSVAGTSGEGETQYF.